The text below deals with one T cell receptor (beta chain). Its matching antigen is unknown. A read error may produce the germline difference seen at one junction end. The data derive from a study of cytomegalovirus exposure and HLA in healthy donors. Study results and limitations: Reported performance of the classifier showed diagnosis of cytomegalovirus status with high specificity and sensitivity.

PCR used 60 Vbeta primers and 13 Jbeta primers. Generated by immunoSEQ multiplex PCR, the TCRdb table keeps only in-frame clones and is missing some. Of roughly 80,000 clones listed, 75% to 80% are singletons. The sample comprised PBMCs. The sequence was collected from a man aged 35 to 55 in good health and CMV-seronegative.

In nucleotides, the CDR3 is TGTTCCAGCAGCCGGGACATCGACGAGCAGTACTTC. Its protein product is CSSSRDIDEQYF. The genes are TRBV7-9 and TRBJ2-7; TRBD1 might be the D (6 bases). The germline V gene encodes CDR1 SEHNR and CDR2 FQNEAQ (reference sequence). The CDR3 loop spans 12 amino acids.